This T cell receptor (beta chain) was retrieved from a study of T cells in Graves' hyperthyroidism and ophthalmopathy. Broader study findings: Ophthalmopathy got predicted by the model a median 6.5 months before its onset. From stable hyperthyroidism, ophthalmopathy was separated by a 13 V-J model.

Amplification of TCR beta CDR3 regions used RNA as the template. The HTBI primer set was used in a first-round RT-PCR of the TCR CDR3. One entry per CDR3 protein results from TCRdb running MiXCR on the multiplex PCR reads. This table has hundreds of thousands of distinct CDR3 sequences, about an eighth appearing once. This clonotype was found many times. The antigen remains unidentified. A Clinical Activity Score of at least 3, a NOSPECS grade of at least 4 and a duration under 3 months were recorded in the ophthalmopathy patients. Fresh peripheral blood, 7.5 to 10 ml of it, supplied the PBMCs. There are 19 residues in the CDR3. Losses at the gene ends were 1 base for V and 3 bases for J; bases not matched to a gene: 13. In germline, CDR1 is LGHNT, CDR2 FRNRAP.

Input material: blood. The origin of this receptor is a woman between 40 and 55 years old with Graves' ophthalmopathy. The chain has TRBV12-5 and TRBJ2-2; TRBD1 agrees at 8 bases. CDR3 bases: TGTGCTAGTGGTTTGGGCAGGACAGGGCTCGTGATGTACACCGGGGAGCTGTTTTTT. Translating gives CASGLGRTGLVMYTGELFF.